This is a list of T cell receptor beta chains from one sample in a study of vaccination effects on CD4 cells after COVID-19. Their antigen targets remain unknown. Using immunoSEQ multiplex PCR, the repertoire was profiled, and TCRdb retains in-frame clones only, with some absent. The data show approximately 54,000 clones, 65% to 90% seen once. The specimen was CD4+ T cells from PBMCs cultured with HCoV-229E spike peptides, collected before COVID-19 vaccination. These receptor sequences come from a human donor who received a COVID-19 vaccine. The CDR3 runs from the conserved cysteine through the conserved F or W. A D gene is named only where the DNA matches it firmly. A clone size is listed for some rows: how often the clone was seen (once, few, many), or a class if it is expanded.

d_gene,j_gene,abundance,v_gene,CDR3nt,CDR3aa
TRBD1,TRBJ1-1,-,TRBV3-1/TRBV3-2,TGTGCCAGCAGCCAAGATATCCGGGACAGGGGGTTCAACACTGAAGCTTTCTTT,CASSQDIRDRGFNTEAFF
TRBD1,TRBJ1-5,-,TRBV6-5,TGTGCCAGCAGCGGGACAGGGGTCAATCAGCCCCAGCATTTT,CASSGTGVNQPQHF
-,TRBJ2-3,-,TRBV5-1,TGCGCCAGCAGCGTCTCAGGGGATACAGATACGCAGTATTTT,CASSVSGDTDTQYF
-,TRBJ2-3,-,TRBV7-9,TGTGCCAGCAGCACAGAACACCGGGACAAGGGAGCCTTTAGCACAGATACGCAGTATTTT,CASSTEHRDKGAFSTDTQYF
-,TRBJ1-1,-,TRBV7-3,TGTGCCAGCAGCTTAGGGGAAAACACTGAAGCTTTCTTT,CASSLGENTEAFF
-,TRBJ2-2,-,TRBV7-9,TGTGCCAGCAGCTTACGTCCCCGCACCGGGGAGCTGTTTTTT,CASSLRPRTGELFF
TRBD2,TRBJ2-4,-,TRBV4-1,TGCGCCAGCAGCCAAGTTCCTCCCGGCCAAAACGGGGGGGCGCAAAACATTCAGTACTTC,CASSQVPPGQNGGAQNIQYF
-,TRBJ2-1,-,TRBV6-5,TGTGCCAGCAGTTCCAGGCCGTCGGGTGTCCTGGAGCAGTTCTTC,CASSSRPSGVLEQFF
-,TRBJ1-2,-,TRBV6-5,TGTGCCAGCAGTTACGGGCAGGGGCTCTATGGCTACACCTTC,CASSYGQGLYGYTF
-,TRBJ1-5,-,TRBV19,TGTGCCAGTAGTATGGGAAAACAGCCCCAGCATTTT,CASSMGKQPQHF
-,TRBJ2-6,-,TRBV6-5,TGTGCCAGCAGTTACGCCGGGTACTCTGGGGCCAACGTCCTGACTTTC,CASSYAGYSGANVLTF
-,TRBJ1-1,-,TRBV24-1,TGTGCCACCAGTGGGGATCCAACCCTCAACACTGAAGCTTTCTTT,CATSGDPTLNTEAFF
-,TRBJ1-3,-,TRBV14,TGTGCCAGCAGCCCCCTTATAGTCAGGGTTGGAGATGGAAACACCATATATTTT,CASSPLIVRVGDGNTIYF
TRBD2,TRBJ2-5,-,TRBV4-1,TGCGCCAGCAGCCTCCGACTAGCGGGGGAGGGGATAGAGACCCAGTACTTC,CASSLRLAGEGIETQYF
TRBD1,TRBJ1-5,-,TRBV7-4,TGTGCCAGCAGCGATCCGGGACAGGGCCATCAGCCCCAGCATTTT,CASSDPGQGHQPQHF
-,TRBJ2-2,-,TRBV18,TGTGCCAGCTCACCACCGGCGTCCGGGGCCGCGAACACCGGGGAGCTGTTTTTT,CASSPPASGAANTGELFF
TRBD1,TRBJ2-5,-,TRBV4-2,TGTGCCAGCAGCCAAGAGACACAGGGGGTCGTGAAGACCCAGTACTTC,CASSQETQGVVKTQYF
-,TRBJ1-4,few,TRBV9,TGTGCCAGCAGCGACGGGGAGGGGTCGTATAATGAAAAACTGTTTTTT,CASSDGEGSYNEKLFF
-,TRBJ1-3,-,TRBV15,TGTGCCACCAGCAGAGATTCACCCAGCTCTGGAAACACCATATATTTT,CATSRDSPSSGNTIYF
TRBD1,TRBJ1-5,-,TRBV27,TGTGCCAGCAGTCCCCGACAGGGGGTAAGCAATCAGCCCCAGCATTTT,CASSPRQGVSNQPQHF
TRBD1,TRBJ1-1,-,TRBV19,TGTGCCAGTATCTCAGGGGGATCGCAAACTGAAGCTTTCTTT,CASISGGSQTEAFF
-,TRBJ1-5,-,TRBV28,TGTGCCAGCAGTTTATCCCAAGGGCAGCCCCAGCATTTT,CASSLSQGQPQHF
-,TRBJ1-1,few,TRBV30,TGTGCCTGGAGTGTATCGTGGCAGATGAACACTGAAGCTTTCTTT,CAWSVSWQMNTEAFF
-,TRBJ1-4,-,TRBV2,TGTGCCAGCAGTGACGGGTCTTCATTTAAACTGTTTTTT,CASSDGSSFKLFF
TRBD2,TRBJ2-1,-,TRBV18,TGTGGCACTAGCGGGGGGGCCCTCAATGAGCAGTTCTTC,CGTSGGALNEQFF
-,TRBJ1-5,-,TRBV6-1,TGTGCCAGCAGTGAAGGTAGCAATCAGCCCCAGCATTTT,CASSEGSNQPQHF
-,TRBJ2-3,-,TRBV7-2,TGTGCCAGCAGCTTAGCCGACAGCACAGATACGCAGTATTTT,CASSLADSTDTQYF
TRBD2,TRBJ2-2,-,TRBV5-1,TGCGCCAGCAGCTTGGCAAGCGGGAGAGTTGGGGAGCTGTTTTTT,CASSLASGRVGELFF
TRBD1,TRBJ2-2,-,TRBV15,TGTGCCACCAGCAGGACAGGGTCTGGCGGGGAGCTGTTTTTT,CATSRTGSGGELFF
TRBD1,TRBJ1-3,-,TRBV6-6,TGTGCCAGCAGTTACGGGGGACAGGCTGGAAACACCATATATTTT,CASSYGGQAGNTIYF
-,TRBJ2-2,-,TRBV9,TGTGCCAGCAGCGTAACCGGGACATCGAACACCGGGGAGCTGTTTTTT,CASSVTGTSNTGELFF
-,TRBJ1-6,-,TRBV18,TGTGCCAGCTCTCCTGACAGCTCCTATAATTCACCCCTCCACTTT,CASSPDSSYNSPLHF
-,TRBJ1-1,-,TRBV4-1,TGCGCCAGCAGCCAAGATCAGGGTTTAACGGGAACTGAAGCTTTCTTT,CASSQDQGLTGTEAFF
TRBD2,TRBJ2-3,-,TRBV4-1,TGCGCCAGCAGCCATTTAGCGGGGAGCACAGATACGCAGTATTTT,CASSHLAGSTDTQYF
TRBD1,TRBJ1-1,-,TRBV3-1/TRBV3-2,TGTGCCAGCAGGAACTGGGGGGACAGTGAGATGGTAGCTTTCTTT,CASRNWGDSEMVAFF
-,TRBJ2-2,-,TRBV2,TGTGCCAGCAGTGGCTCGAGGCCCCTTACCGGGGAGCTGTTTTTT,CASSGSRPLTGELFF
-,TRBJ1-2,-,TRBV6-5,TGTGCCAGCAGCGACCCTGGCAGGACTAACTATGGCTACACCTTC,CASSDPGRTNYGYTF
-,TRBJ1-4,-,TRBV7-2,TGTGCCAGCAGCTTGGCTGTTACTAATAATGAAAAACTGTTTTTT,CASSLAVTNNEKLFF
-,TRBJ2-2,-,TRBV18,TGTGCCAGCTCAAGGATGCGGGAGAACACCGGGGAGCTGTTTTTT,CASSRMRENTGELFF
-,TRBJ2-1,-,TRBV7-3,TGTGCCAGCAGCTTCTCGGGGACATCCTACAATGAGCAGTTCTTC,CASSFSGTSYNEQFF
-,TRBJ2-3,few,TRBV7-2,TGTGCCAGCAGCTTCTATGAGGGTTTGGGCACAGATACGCAGTATTTT,CASSFYEGLGTDTQYF
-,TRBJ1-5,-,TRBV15,TGTGCCACCAGTTGGGTTATCGCGGGTCAGCCCCAGCATTTT,CATSWVIAGQPQHF